This T cell receptor (beta chain) originates from a study of CD8+ T cells in alopecia areata. General study points: Scalp clonality, along with expanded CD8+ clones among the top 100, was significantly decreased by tofacitinib. While tofacitinib was given, many expanded lesional clones persisted in scalp and blood.

Germline V gene sequence: CDR1 LGHNA, CDR2 YNFKEQ. V shed 2 bases, J shed 8 bases, and the junction held 8 bases outside the gene matches. The length of the CDR3 is 16 residues. RNA, once extracted, was reverse transcribed into cDNA for use as the sequencing template. TCRdb's table, derived via immunoSEQ multiplex PCR, lists solely in-frame clones and lacks some. Among around 120,000 clones listed, approximately 53% were seen once. Turning to this clone: Its antigen remains unidentified.

Sample treatment: oral pan-JAK inhibitor, 5-10 mg twice daily. Peripheral blood and lesional scalp punch biopsies came from alopecia areata patients. Separation by sorting yielded CD4+ and CD8+ T cells from PBMCs. This receptor was taken from a human donor with alopecia areata. The sample here was CD4+ T cells sorted from blood, taken at week 4, from a patient treated with tofacitinib. This chain connects TRBV4-2 to TRBJ2-6, with 8 bases lining up with TRBD2. The CDR3 region has the DNA TGTGCCAGCAGCCAATATAGCGGGGAGATGTCCAACGTCCTGACTTTC. Encoded protein: CASSQYSGEMSNVLTF.